This T cell receptor beta chain was profiled in a study of T cells after yellow fever vaccination. TCRdb reanalysed the 5' RACE reads using MiXCR and keeps one entry per CDR3 protein. The data contain 300,000 to 400,000 distinct CDR3 sequences, 8.1% of them singletons. The CDR3 consists of 18 residues. Germline lookup yields CDR1 LGHNA and CDR2 YNFKEQ. The trim removed 3 bases at V and 9 bases at J, leaving 14 bases unmatched. V and J are TRBV4-2 and TRBJ2-1; the match to TRBD2 covers 13 bases. The receptor was derived from a man between 18 and 35 years old who received the YFV17D yellow fever vaccine. This specimen was PBMCs, taken approximately 47 days after the first yellow fever vaccination. CDR3 nucleotide sequence: TGTGCCAGCAGCCAGGCCAACATACTAGCGGGGGGGCAGGGTGAGCAGTTCTTC. Translation: CASSQANILAGGQGEQFF.